This TCR beta chain was recovered during a study of radiotherapy plus CTLA-4 blockade in lung cancer. Study-wide results and caveats: Dynamics of early blood T cell clones, together with interferon-beta, were reportedly the best predictors of response.

As for this clone: Its antigen is as yet unknown.

With ipilimumab providing CTLA-4 blockade, focal radiation was administered to patients who had chemo-refractory metastatic non-small-cell lung cancer. Profiling relied on immunoSEQ multiplex PCR, and the TCRdb table lists in-frame clones only, not all of them. The sample records tens of thousands of clones, roughly 80% being singletons. The CDR3 sequence is 15 residues long. Trimming removed 6 bases from V and 2 bases from J, with 17 bases in between. Germline V lookup: CDR1 SGHDT, CDR2 YYEEEE. The material sequenced was peripheral blood, taken from a patient treated with radiotherapy plus ipilimumab. V usage is TRBV5-6 and J usage is TRBJ1-1; maybe TRBD1 (5 bases). The receptor was derived from a human donor with non-small cell lung cancer who had a complete response to radiotherapy plus ipilimumab. The CDR3 reads CASTRRGGSNTEAFF. In DNA, the CDR3 is TGTGCCAGCACCCGCCGGGGGGGGAGTAACACTGAAGCTTTCTTT.